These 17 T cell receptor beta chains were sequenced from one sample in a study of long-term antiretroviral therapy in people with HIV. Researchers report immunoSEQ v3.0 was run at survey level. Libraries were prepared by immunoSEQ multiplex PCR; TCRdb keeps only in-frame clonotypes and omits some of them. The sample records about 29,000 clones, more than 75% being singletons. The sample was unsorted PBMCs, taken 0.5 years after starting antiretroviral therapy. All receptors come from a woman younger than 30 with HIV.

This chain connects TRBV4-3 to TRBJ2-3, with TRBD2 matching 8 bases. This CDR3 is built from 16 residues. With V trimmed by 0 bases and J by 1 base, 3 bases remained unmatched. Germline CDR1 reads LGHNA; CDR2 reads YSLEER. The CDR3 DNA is TGCGCCAGCAGCCAAGAAGGGCGGGAGGGCACAGATACGCAGTATTTT. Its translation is CASSQEGREGTDTQYF.

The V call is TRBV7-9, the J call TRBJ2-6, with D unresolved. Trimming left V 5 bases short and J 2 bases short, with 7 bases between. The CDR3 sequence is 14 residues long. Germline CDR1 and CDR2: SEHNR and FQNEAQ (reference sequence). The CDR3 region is CASSPATGANVLTF. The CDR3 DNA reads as TGTGCCAGCAGCCCGGCTACTGGGGCCAACGTCCTGACTTTC.

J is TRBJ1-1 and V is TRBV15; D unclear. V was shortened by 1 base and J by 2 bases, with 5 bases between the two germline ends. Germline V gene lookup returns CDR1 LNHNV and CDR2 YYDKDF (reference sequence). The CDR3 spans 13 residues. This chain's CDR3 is CATSRVGNTEAFF. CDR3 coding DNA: TGTGCCACCAGCAGAGTAGGCAACACTGAAGCTTTCTTT.

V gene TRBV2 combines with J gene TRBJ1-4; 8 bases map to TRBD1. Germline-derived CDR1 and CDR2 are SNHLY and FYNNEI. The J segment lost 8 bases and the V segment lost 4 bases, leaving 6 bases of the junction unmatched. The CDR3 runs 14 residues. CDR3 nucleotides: TGTGCCAGCAGTGGCACAGGGGGGAGAGAAAAACTGTTTTTT. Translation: CASSGTGGREKLFF.

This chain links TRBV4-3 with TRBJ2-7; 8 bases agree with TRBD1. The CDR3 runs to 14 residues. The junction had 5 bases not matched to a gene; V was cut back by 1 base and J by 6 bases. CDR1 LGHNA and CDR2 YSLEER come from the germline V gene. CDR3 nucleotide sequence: TGCGCCAGCAGCCAAGGGACAGGGTCCCTCGAGCAGTACTTC. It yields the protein CASSQGTGSLEQYF.

DNA of the CDR3: TGTGCCAGCAGAAACTGGGAGGAGACCCAGTACTTC. Translated, it gives CASRNWEETQYF. V and J are TRBV6-5 and TRBJ2-5; possibly TRBD2 for D (5 bases). The CDR3 loop spans 12 amino acids. V was clipped by 6 bases and J by 5 bases, with 10 bases between them. Germline V gives CDR1 MNHEY, CDR2 SVGAGI.

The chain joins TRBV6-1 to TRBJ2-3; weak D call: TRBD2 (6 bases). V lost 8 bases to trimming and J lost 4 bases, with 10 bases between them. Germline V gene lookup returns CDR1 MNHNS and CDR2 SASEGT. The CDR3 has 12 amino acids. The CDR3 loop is CASGGAADTQYF. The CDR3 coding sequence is TGTGCCAGCGGCGGGGCGGCAGATACGCAGTATTTT.

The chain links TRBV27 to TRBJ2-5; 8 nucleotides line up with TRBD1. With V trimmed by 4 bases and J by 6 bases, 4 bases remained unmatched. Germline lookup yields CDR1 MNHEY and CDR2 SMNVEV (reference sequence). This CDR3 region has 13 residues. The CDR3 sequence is CASSSHRGKTQYF. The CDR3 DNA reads TGTGCCAGCAGTTCCCACAGGGGGAAGACCCAGTACTTC.

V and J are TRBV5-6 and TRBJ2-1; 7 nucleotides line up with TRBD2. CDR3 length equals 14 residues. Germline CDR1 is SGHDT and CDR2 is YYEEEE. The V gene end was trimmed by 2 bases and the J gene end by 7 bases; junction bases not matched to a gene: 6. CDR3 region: CASSLRGRVNEQFF. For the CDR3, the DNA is TGTGCCAGCAGCTTACGGGGGAGGGTAAATGAGCAGTTCTTC.

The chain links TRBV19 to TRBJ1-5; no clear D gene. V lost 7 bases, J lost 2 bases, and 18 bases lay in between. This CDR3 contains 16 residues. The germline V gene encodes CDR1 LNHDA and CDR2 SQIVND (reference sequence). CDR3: CASKSSAIKGNQPQHF. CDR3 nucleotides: TGTGCCAGTAAATCCTCGGCAATCAAAGGCAATCAGCCCCAGCATTTT.

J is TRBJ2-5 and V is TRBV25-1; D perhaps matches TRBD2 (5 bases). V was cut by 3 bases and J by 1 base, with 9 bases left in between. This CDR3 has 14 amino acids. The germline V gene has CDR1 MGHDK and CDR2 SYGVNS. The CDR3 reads CASSEGASQETQYF. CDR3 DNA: TGTGCCAGCAGTGAGGGAGCCAGCCAAGAGACCCAGTACTTC.

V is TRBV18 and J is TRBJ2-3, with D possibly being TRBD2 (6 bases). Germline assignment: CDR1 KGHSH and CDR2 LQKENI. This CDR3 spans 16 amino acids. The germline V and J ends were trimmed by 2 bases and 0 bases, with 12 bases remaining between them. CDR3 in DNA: TGTGCCAGCTCACCATCTGTCCTAGCGAGCACAGATACGCAGTATTTT. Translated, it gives CASSPSVLASTDTQYF.

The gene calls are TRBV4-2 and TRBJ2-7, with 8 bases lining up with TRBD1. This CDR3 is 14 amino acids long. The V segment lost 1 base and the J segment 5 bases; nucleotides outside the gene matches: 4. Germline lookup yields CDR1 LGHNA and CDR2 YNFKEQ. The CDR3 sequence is CASSQGQGAHEQYF. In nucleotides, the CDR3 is TGTGCCAGCAGCCAAGGTCAGGGGGCGCACGAGCAGTACTTC.

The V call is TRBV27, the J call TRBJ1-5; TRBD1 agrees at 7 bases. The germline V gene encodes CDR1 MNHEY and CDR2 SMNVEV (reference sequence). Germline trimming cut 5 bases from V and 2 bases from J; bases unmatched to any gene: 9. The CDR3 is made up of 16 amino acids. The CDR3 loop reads CASSLYRGDGNQPQHF. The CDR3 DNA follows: TGTGCCAGCAGTCTCTACAGGGGCGATGGCAATCAGCCCCAGCATTTT.

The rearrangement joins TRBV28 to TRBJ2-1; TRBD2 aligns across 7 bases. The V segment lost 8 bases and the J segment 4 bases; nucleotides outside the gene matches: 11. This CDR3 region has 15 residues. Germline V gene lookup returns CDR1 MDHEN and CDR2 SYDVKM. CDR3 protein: CASSRRERGYNEQFF. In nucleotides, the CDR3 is TGTGCCAGCTCACGGCGGGAGAGGGGTTACAATGAGCAGTTCTTC.

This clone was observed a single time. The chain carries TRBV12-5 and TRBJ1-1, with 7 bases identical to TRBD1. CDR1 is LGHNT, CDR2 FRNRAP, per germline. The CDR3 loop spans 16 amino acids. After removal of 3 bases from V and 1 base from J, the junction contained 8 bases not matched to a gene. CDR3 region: CASGLWTGSGNTEAFF. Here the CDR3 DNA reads TGTGCTAGTGGTTTATGGACAGGATCGGGGAACACTGAAGCTTTCTTT.

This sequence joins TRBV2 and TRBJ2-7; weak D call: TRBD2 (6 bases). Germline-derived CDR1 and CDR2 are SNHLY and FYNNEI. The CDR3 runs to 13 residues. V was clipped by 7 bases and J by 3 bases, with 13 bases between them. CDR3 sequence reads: CASTYPGSYEQYF. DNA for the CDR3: TGTGCCAGCACCTACCCCGGGAGCTACGAGCAGTACTTC.